This TCR beta chain is from a study of blood T cell repertoires in COVID-19. Overall study context: Some COVID-19 samples were acute and others convalescent; all came from the United States, Italy and Spain. T cells, B-cell-depleted T cells, or PBMCs supplied cDNA or gDNA.

The CDR3 loop spans 14 amino acids. V lost 4 bases to trimming and J lost 5 bases; unmatched junction nucleotides: 6. Germline V gives CDR1 SGHRS, CDR2 YFSETQ. Per the authors' pipeline: Nucleated cell counts were estimated from reference gene primer amplification. Produced via immunoSEQ multiplex PCR; TCRdb's table is partial and in-frame only. V and J calls and clone size are given by that table; D and trimming were obtained from the DNA. The sample lists about 270,000 clones; approximately 89% were seen once. This chain connects TRBV5-1 to TRBJ1-1, with 9 bases lining up with TRBD1. The sequence was collected from a man aged 35 to 55 with active or convalescent COVID-19. Input material: peripheral blood. The CDR3 is CASSRDREGTEAFF. The CDR3 DNA is TGCGCCAGCAGCCGGGACAGGGAAGGAACTGAAGCTTTCTTT.